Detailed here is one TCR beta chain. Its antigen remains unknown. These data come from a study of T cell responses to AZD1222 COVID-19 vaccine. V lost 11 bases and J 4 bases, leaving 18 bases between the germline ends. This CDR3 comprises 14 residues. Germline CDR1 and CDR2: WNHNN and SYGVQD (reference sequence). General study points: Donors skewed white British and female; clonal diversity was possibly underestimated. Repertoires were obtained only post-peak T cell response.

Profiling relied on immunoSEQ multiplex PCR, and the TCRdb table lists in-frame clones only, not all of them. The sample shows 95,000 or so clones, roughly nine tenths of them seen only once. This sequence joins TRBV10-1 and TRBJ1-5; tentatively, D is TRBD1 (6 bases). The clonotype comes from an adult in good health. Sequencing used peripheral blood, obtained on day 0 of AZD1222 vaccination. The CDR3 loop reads CAVRRGAGNQPQHF. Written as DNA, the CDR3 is TGCGCCGTCCGCCGGGGGGCAGGGAATCAGCCCCAGCATTTT.